Detailed here is one T cell receptor beta chain. Which antigen it targets is not known. Base quality data are lacking; no much larger clone is found one base away. These data originate in a study of T cell repertoires and HLA-DP antigens (dated by TCRdb to the late 2010s). About the study as a whole: Using HeLa cells transduced to present allogeneic HLA-DP, the study set up an in vitro model of CD4+ T cell alloreactivity. Compared with self, one alloantigen differed at one amino acid in the peptide-binding groove and the other differed at under 13, modelling structurally similar versus dissimilar alloantigens. Of the three donors, two were male and one was female, with ages ranging from the 18-to-29 band to the 60-to-69 band. An average DNA input of about 220 ng was used for sorted CD137+CD4+ samples, compared with about 1,100 ng for pre-culture CD4+ samples.

The immunoSEQ multiplex PCR, with forward primers for 54 TRBV segments and reverse primers for 13 TRBJ segments, was used to amplify TCRB CDR3 regions. Deep resolution, with a target of a few hundred thousand T cell genomes, was applied to the sequencing of pre-culture CD4+ samples. Sequencing of the amplicons on an Illumina HiSeq System generated 87 bp reads spanning the CDR3. The authors processed their data as follows. PCR and sequencing errors in the reads were corrected, and CDR3 regions were defined by aligning to IMGT reference sequences. Synthetic template pools were used to estimate the numbers of templates and unique rearrangements. Clonality was calculated as 1 minus Pielou's evenness. Richness was estimated with the Daley-Smith estimator. Morisita's index was used to measure repertoire overlap. Clones present in cultured samples but not detected in the pre-culture repertoire of the same donor were defined as low-abundance clones. Not all clones reach the TCRdb copy of this immuneACCESS table, which keeps in-frame sequences only. Checked studies attribute under half of the gap to unresolved V genes and leave the rest unexplained. V and J calls and clone size come straight from that table; D and trimming were deduced from the DNA. This sample has around 90,000 clones in its table, and approximately 89% of those were observed once. In total, the top ten clones hold around 1.7% of the sample.

What the authors observed across the whole study: Clones undetected before culture had an average cumulative frequency of 36.3% against one allele and around 48% against the other. Naive and memory CD4+ repertoires were not analysed separately. The study was limited by having just a few donors, by relying on a non-physiological HeLa antigen-presenting system, and by using total CD4+ cells as responders. Sorted CD137+ cells showed similar clonality against both alloantigens, at about 0.39, which was much higher than the 0.03 to 0.04 seen in pre-culture samples.

The CDR3 measures 12 amino acids from cysteine to phenylalanine. The only DNA kept is the CDR3, 36 bases in frame from the first base. The CDR1 and CDR2 encoded by the germline V gene are MNHNS and SASEGT. V loses 4 bases, J loses 3 bases, and the germline ends lie 7 bases apart. Untouched CD4+ T cells were isolated from Ficoll-separated PBMC by magnetic bead negative selection, reaching an average purity of around 98%. Untouched CD4+ T cells were isolated from Ficoll-separated PBMC with magnetic beads, reaching about 97.7% purity with negligible CD8+ contamination. Peripheral blood mononuclear cells came from the buffy coats of three healthy blood donors, who served as the study's donors. All three donors were CMV seronegative. The DNeasy Blood & Tissue Kit was used for extraction of genomic DNA. TCRB sequencing was performed on genomic DNA from sorted CD137+CD4+ cells and pre-culture CD4+ baseline samples from each subject.

Source material: CD4+ T cells from PBMCs. This clonotype was obtained from a man aged 50 to 60 in good health and CMV-seronegative. The chain is made from TRBV6-1 and TRBJ2-7, with no confidently assigned D gene. The CDR3 protein sequence reads: CASSGDLYEQYF. The sequence in DNA is TGTGCCAGCAGTGGGGATCTCTACGAGCAGTACTTC.